These 30 T cell receptor beta chains were all obtained from the same sample, sequenced in a study of glioma-infiltrating T cells. TCR alpha and beta CDR3 regions were amplified from RNA using iRepertoire nested multiplex PCR. TCRdb recomputed calls from the multiplex PCR reads with MiXCR, one row per CDR3 protein. The repertoire has fewer than 200,000 distinct CDR3 sequences, approximately 40% of them found once; the top ten carry about 5.2%. Sequencing was done on a sample of glioma tissue, nonneoplastic brain tissue, or PBMCs (not recorded which). The receptor set was obtained from a human donor with low-grade glioma or glioblastoma, undergoing nonglioma brain surgery, or in good health (not recorded which).

This clonotype appeared many times. J is TRBJ2-3 and V is TRBV29-1; 7 bases fit TRBD1. V shed 7 bases, J shed 0 bases, and the junction held 10 bases outside the gene matches. The CDR3 has 15 residues. CDR1 and CDR2 (germline): SQVTM, ANQGSEA. The CDR3 DNA follows: TGCAGCGCTGGGAACCGGGACAGAAGCACAGATACGCAGTATTTT. Its translation: CSAGNRDRSTDTQYF.

This chain connects TRBV18 to TRBJ2-7; 8 bases match TRBD1. The CDR3 is made up of 15 amino acids. Per germline, CDR1 KGHSH and CDR2 LQKENI. Germline trimming cut 4 bases from V and 4 bases from J; bases unmatched to any gene: 9. CDR3 residues: CASSLGQGKPYEQYF. The CDR3 nucleotides read TGTGCCAGCTCACTCGGACAGGGCAAACCTTACGAGCAGTACTTC.

The chain uses TRBV29-1 and TRBJ2-1, with 8 bases lining up with TRBD1. CDR3 length: 12 residues. Germline lookup yields CDR1 SQVTM and CDR2 ANQGSEA. V gave up 4 bases and J gave up 4 bases; unmatched junction bases: 0. The DNA of the CDR3 is TGCAGCGTTGGACAGGGGTACAATGAGCAGTTCTTC. This encodes CSVGQGYNEQFF.

V and J are TRBV29-1 and TRBJ1-3; no firm D call. Looked up from germline, CDR1 is SQVTM and CDR2 is ANQGSEA. The CDR3 covers 11 residues. V lost 4 bases and J 11 bases, leaving 12 bases between the germline ends. CDR3 amino acids: CSVVSQVAIYF. DNA of the CDR3: TGCAGCGTTGTTTCGCAGGTCGCCATATATTTT. The full variable domain, with the rest looked up from reference TRBV29-1 and TRBJ1-3, is SAVISQKPSRDICQRGTSLTIQCQVDSQVTMMFWYRQQPGQSLTLIATANQGSEATYESGFVIDKFPISRPNLTFSTLTVSNMSPEDSSIYLCSVVSQVAIYFGEGSWLTVV.

This clonotype appeared many times. The CDR3 here is CASSAPFRQGDQPQHF. In nucleotides, the CDR3 is TGTGCCAGCAGTGCCCCTTTTAGGCAGGGAGATCAGCCCCAGCATTTT. V is TRBV6-1 and J is TRBJ1-5; TRBD1 is a possible D gene (5 bases). CDR1 is MNHNS and CDR2 is SASEGT in the germline V gene. The CDR3 is 16 amino acids. Trimming cost V 4 bases and J 5 bases, with 18 bases left between them.

For this clonotype: This may stem from a read error, because a much larger clone lies one nucleotide away. J is TRBJ1-4 and V is TRBV7-2; maybe TRBD1 (6 bases). Trimming pared 2 bases from V and 7 bases from J, leaving 11 bases between. CDR1 SGHTA and CDR2 FQGNSA come from the germline V gene. The CDR3 has 14 amino acids. The CDR3 sequence: CASSLWGACEKLFF. The CDR3 nucleotides read TGTGCCAGCAGCTTATGGGGGGCCTGTGAAAAACTGTTTTTT.

On this clonotype: The junction departs from the called germline gene at one end, perhaps through a read error. This chain's CDR3 is CACSYRRPSSGNTIYF. In DNA, the CDR3 is TGTGCCTGCAGTTACAGAAGACCTAGCTCTGGAAACACCATATATTTT. V usage is TRBV6-2 or TRBV6-3 and J usage is TRBJ1-3, with no clear D. Germline CDR1 is MNHEY and CDR2 is SVGEGT. This CDR3 has 16 amino acids.

A remark on this clonotype: A read error may account for a junction end that differs from germline. The J gene is TRBJ2-1, the V gene TRBV20-1; D is undetermined. The CDR3 contains 13 residues. Looked up from germline, CDR1 is DFQATT and CDR2 is SNEGSKA (reference sequence). The CDR3 bases are TGCGGTGCTAGAGATGTGAACATGTGTGAGCAGTTCTTC. Amino acid sequence: CGARDVNMCEQFF.

This chain links TRBV5-5 with TRBJ1-1; D not resolved. Germline CDR1 and CDR2: SGHKS and YYEKEE (reference sequence). V lost 5 bases and J lost 5, with 25 bases in between. The CDR3 has 17 amino acids. The CDR3 sequence is CASSRFLRGSMWTEAFF. CDR3 bases: TGTGCCAGCAGTCGGTTCTTGCGCGGGTCTATGTGGACTGAAGCTTTCTTT.

This chain links TRBV19 with TRBJ1-5; maybe TRBD1 (6 bases). The CDR3 spans 13 residues. Trimming shortened V by 11 bases and J by 11 bases, and 22 bases separated the two germline ends. Germline values: CDR1 LNHDA, CDR2 SQIVND (reference sequence). The CDR3 nucleotides are TGTGCCGCCTCCCCCGGGGGCTTCACGTCCCAGCATTTT. Translated, it gives CAASPGGFTSQHF.

This clonotype showed up just a few times. A clone one base away is much larger, so this may be a read error. The chain combines TRBV28 with TRBJ2-5; possibly TRBD1 or TRBD2 for D (5 bases each). The CDR3 consists of 16 residues. Per the germline V gene, CDR1 is MDHEN and CDR2 is SYDVKM. For the CDR3, the DNA is TGTGCCAGCAGTCCACCTGGACACGAGCCCGTAGGGACCAAGTACTTC. This encodes CASSPPGHEPVGTKYF.

Regarding this clonotype: At one boundary the junction diverges from the germline segment, which might be a read error. In DNA, the CDR3 is TGCGCCATCAGCCAAGATCGGGCAGCGGGAAACCCCTACAATGAGCAGTTCTTC. Protein product: CAISQDRAAGNPYNEQFF. The V gene is TRBV4-1, the J gene TRBJ2-1; TRBD2 aligns across 7 bases. This CDR3 is 18 amino acids long. Germline lookup yields CDR1 MGHRA and CDR2 YSYEKL.

This clonotype showed up many times. The rearrangement uses TRBV7-2 and TRBJ2-7; the D gene is possibly TRBD2 (6 bases). The CDR3 is 13 residues long. The germline V gene has CDR1 SGHTA and CDR2 FQGNSA. Trimming left V 4 bases short and J 6 bases short, with 13 bases between. CDR3 bases: TGTGCCAGCAGCTATAGACTAGACGGCGAGCAGTACTTC. This translates into CASSYRLDGEQYF.

In this sample, this clonotype turned up a few times. The chain is built from TRBV7-9 and TRBJ2-7, with 9 bases lining up with TRBD1. The CDR3 sequence is 16 residues long. CDR1 is SEHNR and CDR2 is FQNEAQ in the germline V gene (reference sequence). With V trimmed by 4 bases and J by 2 bases, 9 bases remained unmatched. DNA for the CDR3: TGTGCCAGCAGCTCCAGACAGGGGGAAAAAACCTACGAGCAGTACTTC. Protein: CASSSRQGEKTYEQYF.

This clonotype was found many times. The chain joins TRBV28 to TRBJ1-1, with a tentative D call TRBD1 (6 bases). The germline V gene encodes CDR1 MDHEN and CDR2 SYDVKM. CDR3 length equals 16 residues. V lost 5 bases to trimming and J lost 3 bases, with 19 bases between them. CDR3 sequence (DNA): TGTGCCAGCAGTACGTTCGGTCCGGGGGCGGACACTGAAGCTTTCTTT. Residues: CASSTFGPGADTEAFF.

This clonotype occurred a few times. The CDR3 loop is CSARTPELGKETQYF. The CDR3, as DNA: TGCAGTGCTAGAACCCCAGAATTGGGGAAAGAGACCCAGTACTTC. The chain combines TRBV20-1 with TRBJ2-5, with D unclear. Germline-derived CDR1 and CDR2 are DFQATT and SNEGSKA (reference sequence). The CDR3 has 15 amino acids. V lost 2 bases to trimming and J lost 3 bases, with 16 bases between them.

The chain recombines TRBV29-1 with TRBJ2-4; D may match TRBD1 or TRBD2 (6 bases each). The CDR3 has 13 amino acids. V was trimmed by 6 bases and J by 8 bases, leaving 17 bases between them. CDR1 and CDR2 (germline): SQVTM, ANQGSEA. The CDR3 nucleotides are TGCAGCGTAGACCAATTGGGGGGCGACATTCAGTACTTC. Protein sequence: CSVDQLGGDIQYF.

This clonotype occurred many times. The J gene is TRBJ1-4, the V gene TRBV6-6; D remains ambiguous. CDR1 and CDR2 from the germline V gene are MNHNY and SVGAGI (reference sequence). Trimming stripped 2 bases from V and 0 bases from J, with 4 bases between. This CDR3 has 14 residues. The DNA for the CDR3 is TGTGCCAGCAGTTACGTCCCAACTAATGAAAAACTGTTTTTT. Its translation: CASSYVPTNEKLFF.

Comment on this clonotype: At one of its ends the junction is not consistent with the germline gene, which may arise from a read error. J is TRBJ2-5 and V is TRBV27; no definite D call. Near its end, the DNA agrees better with TRBJ2-1, so the J call may be wrong. CDR3 length: 11 amino acids. From germline, CDR1 is MNHEY and CDR2 SMNVEV (reference sequence). The CDR3 reads CSSSLGSEQFF. CDR3 DNA: TGTTCCAGCAGCCTGGGATCTGAGCAGTTCTTC.

In its sample, this clonotype was seen many times. The chain couples TRBV6-6 to TRBJ2-1; D unresolved. The ends were cut back, 1 base at V and 5 bases at J, with 9 bases in the middle. The CDR3 length is 14 residues. The germline V gene has CDR1 MNHNY and CDR2 SVGAGI (reference sequence). The CDR3 region has the DNA TGTGCCAGCAGTTACTTTGGAGCCGACAATGAGCAGTTCTTC. This sequence encodes CASSYFGADNEQFF.

The V and J genes are TRBV18 and TRBJ1-4; no definite D call. Trimming took 7 bases from V and 8 from J, leaving 20 bases between them. The CDR3 spans 15 residues. CDR1 is KGHSH and CDR2 is LQKENI in the germline V gene. The CDR3 bases are TGTGCCAGCTGGCCCGAGTACCGAGCCGGGGAAAAACTGTTTTTT. It encodes CASWPEYRAGEKLFF.

The CDR3 is CASSPQAGGANTDTQYF. For the CDR3, the DNA is TGTGCCAGCAGTCCGCAAGCGGGGGGTGCGAACACAGATACGCAGTATTTT. The rearrangement joins TRBV27 to TRBJ2-3; 9 bases line up with TRBD2. Germline lookup yields CDR1 MNHEY and CDR2 SMNVEV (reference sequence). The V and J ends lost 5 bases and 2 bases, in that order; junction bases with no gene match: 11. The CDR3 contains 17 residues.

This clonotype was detected ten times or more. The chain links TRBV27 to TRBJ2-1; 14 nucleotides match TRBD2. This CDR3 has 16 amino acids. In germline, CDR1 is MNHEY, CDR2 SMNVEV (reference sequence). The ends lost 7 bases at V and 9 bases at J; junction bases unmatched: 11. The chain's CDR3 is CASTVRGLAGGGEQFF. CDR3 nucleotide sequence: TGTGCCAGCACCGTTAGAGGACTAGCGGGAGGAGGTGAGCAGTTCTTC.

Worth noting for this clonotype: Just one base apart from a much larger clone, this may be a read error. This chain links TRBV7-2 with TRBJ2-1, with unresolved D. The CDR3 is 12 amino acids. The germline V gene has CDR1 SGHTA and CDR2 FQGNSA. The CDR3 region has the DNA TGTGCCAGCAGCCCTACATACAATGATCAGTTCTTC. Translation: CASSPTYNDQFF.

The table lists this clonotype with a few counts. The V gene is TRBV29-1, the J gene TRBJ2-1; the match to TRBD1 covers 8 bases. Looked up from germline, CDR1 is SQVTM and CDR2 is ANQGSEA. The CDR3 runs 15 residues. J gave up 4 bases and V 4 bases, and 9 bases lay outside the gene matches. The CDR3, as DNA: TGCAGCGTTGGGGGCGGGACAGGTCTATACAATGAGCAGTTCTTC. It codes for CSVGGGTGLYNEQFF.

This clonotype was seen repeatedly, ten times or more. The chain couples TRBV20-1 to TRBJ2-5, with D tentatively TRBD2 (5 bases). CDR3 length equals 15 residues. Germline lookup yields CDR1 DFQATT and CDR2 SNEGSKA (reference sequence). V was trimmed by 0 bases and J by 1 base, leaving 12 bases between them. DNA for the CDR3: TGCAGTGCTAGAGATGTTAGCGATCCCCAAGAGACCCAGTACTTC. Translating gives CSARDVSDPQETQYF.

On this clonotype itself: Since a much larger clone is just one base distant, this may be a read error. The genes are TRBV6-6 and TRBJ2-7, with no clear D. Looked up from germline, CDR1 is MNHNY and CDR2 is SVGAGI (reference sequence). This CDR3 spans 14 amino acids. Trimming took off 6 bases at V and 2 bases at J, with 14 bases between the two ends. The CDR3 bases are TGTGCCAGCAGACACCGACATCATACCTACGAGCAGTACTTC. Translating it yields CASRHRHHTYEQYF.

This clonotype was seen many times. The rearrangement links TRBV20-1 to TRBJ2-7, with a tentative D call TRBD2 (5 bases). The CDR3 totals 14 residues. Trimming took off 1 base at V and 4 bases at J, with 14 bases between the two ends. Germline V gene sequence: CDR1 DFQATT, CDR2 SNEGSKA (reference sequence). Written as DNA, the CDR3 is TGCAGTGCTAGAGCCTTGGGGAGCGGTTACGAGCAGTACTTC. Translated: CSARALGSGYEQYF.

This clonotype was counted many times. The chain employs TRBV28 and TRBJ2-1; 7 nucleotides agree with TRBD2. The CDR3 covers 17 residues. Germline V gene lookup returns CDR1 MDHEN and CDR2 SYDVKM. J was trimmed by 0 bases and V by 1 base; bases with no gene match: 6. CDR3 in amino acids: CASSLFPSGSSYNEQFF. In DNA form, the CDR3 reads TGTGCCAGCAGTTTATTCCCTAGCGGTAGCTCCTACAATGAGCAGTTCTTC.

Details on this clonotype: This may stem from a read error, because a much larger clone lies one nucleotide away. The rearrangement links TRBV14 to TRBJ1-6; D ambiguous. The CDR3 length is 15 residues. Trimming removed 5 bases from V and 7 bases from J, with 15 bases in between. From germline, CDR1 is SGHDN and CDR2 FVKESK. The CDR3 reads CASSKVKGRNSPLHF. In DNA, the CDR3 is TGTGCCAGCAGCAAAGTTAAGGGTCGCAATTCACCCCTCCACTTT.